The 25 T cell receptor beta chains given below trace back to one sample, sequenced in a study of OX40 agonist ivuxolimab in advanced cancers. This table comes from immunoSEQ multiplex PCR, and its TCRdb copy is limited to in-frame clones, with some not included. The sample consists of about 22,000 clones, approximately 84% of them appearing once. Sequenced here: CD4+ or CD8+ T cells sorted from blood, sampled in a trial of the OX40 agonist ivuxolimab. These receptors were obtained from an adult with an advanced solid tumor such as melanoma, head and neck, liver or kidney cancer.

The chain combines TRBV9 with TRBJ1-1, with D hard to call. The ends were cut back, 3 bases at V and 4 bases at J, with 13 bases in the middle. CDR3 length equals 14 residues. CDR1 and CDR2 (germline): SGDLS, YYNGEE. CDR3 sequence reads: CASSAGLGLTEAFF. The CDR3 DNA reads TGTGCCAGCAGCGCCGGACTGGGCCTCACTGAAGCTTTCTTT.

CDR3 DNA: TGTGCCAGCAGTTTATGGTCGGGATCGGCCTACAATGAGCAGTTCTTC. It encodes CASSLWSGSAYNEQFF. The chain joins TRBV27 to TRBJ2-1; tentative D call: TRBD2 (5 bases). V gave up 1 base and J gave up 2 bases, with 12 bases separating them. CDR3 size: 16 residues. The germline V gene encodes CDR1 MNHEY and CDR2 SMNVEV (reference sequence).

A single count supports this clone. The chain uses TRBV7-3 and TRBJ2-2, with D unclear. Per the germline V gene, CDR1 is SGHTA and CDR2 is FQGTGA. Trimming shortened V by 5 bases and J by 5 bases, and 9 bases separated the two germline ends. This CDR3 has 13 residues. The CDR3: CASSDGLTGELFF. CDR3 in DNA: TGTGCCAGCAGCGACGGGCTGACCGGGGAGCTGTTTTTT.

The rearrangement joins TRBV14 to TRBJ2-1, with 16 nucleotides matching TRBD2. This CDR3 comprises 18 residues. Looked up from germline, CDR1 is SGHDN and CDR2 is FVKESK. The V gene end was trimmed by 4 bases and the J gene end by 1 base; junction bases not matched to a gene: 4. CDR3 sequence: CASSLGLAGGPSYNEQFF. DNA of the CDR3: TGTGCCAGCAGCCTGGGACTAGCGGGAGGGCCTTCCTACAATGAGCAGTTCTTC.

The rearrangement uses TRBV5-6 and TRBJ1-2, with 12 bases lining up with TRBD1. CDR3 length equals 16 residues. Germline V CDR1 and CDR2: SGHDT, YYEEEE. The ends lost 5 bases at V and 3 bases at J; junction bases unmatched: 8. CDR3 in amino acids: CASSGDRGRRDYGYTF. CDR3 DNA: TGTGCCAGCAGTGGGGACAGGGGGCGCCGGGACTATGGCTACACCTTC.

The chain is built from TRBV2 and TRBJ2-7, with 10 bases matching TRBD2. Germline trimming cut 7 bases from V and 0 bases from J; bases unmatched to any gene: 18. Looked up from germline, CDR1 is SNHLY and CDR2 is FYNNEI. The CDR3 is 19 residues long. CDR3 sequence (DNA): TGTGCCAGCACCGACCTACGTGGTAGCGGGAGGACTTACTCCTACGAGCAGTACTTC. It specifies CASTDLRGSGRTYSYEQYF.

The rearrangement joins TRBV10-3 to TRBJ2-1; possibly TRBD1 or TRBD2 for D (5 bases each). Germline CDR1 and CDR2: ENHRY and SYGVKD. The germline V and J ends were trimmed by 8 bases and 0 bases, with 11 bases remaining between them. The CDR3 sequence is 14 residues long. The CDR3 nucleotides are TGTGCCATCCGGGACCCGGGCTCCTACAATGAGCAGTTCTTC. This gives the protein CAIRDPGSYNEQFF.

This chain links TRBV27 with TRBJ1-1, with 10 positions matching TRBD1. Trimming at V came to 5 bases and at J to 4 bases, leaving 10 bases not matched to a gene. In germline, CDR1 is MNHEY, CDR2 SMNVEV (reference sequence). This CDR3 comprises 16 residues. CDR3 in amino acids: CASSRTLGQGFTEAFF. CDR3 DNA: TGTGCCAGCAGTCGAACTTTGGGACAGGGGTTCACTGAAGCTTTCTTT.

V usage is TRBV30 and J usage is TRBJ2-5; the D gene is possibly TRBD1 (6 bases). The DNA end favors TRBJ2-7, so the J call may be wrong. Germline V lookup: CDR1 GTSNPN, CDR2 SVGIG (reference sequence). The CDR3 extends over 13 amino acids. As DNA, the CDR3 is TGTGCCTGGAGTAGGGGGAGTAGATACGAGCAGTACTTC. Protein: CAWSRGSRYEQYF.

This clone was found a few times. The rearrangement joins TRBV7-8 to TRBJ1-2; 12 bases fit TRBD1. Germline CDR1 reads SGHVS; CDR2 reads FQNEAQ. With 3 bases clipped from V and 3 bases from J, the junction kept 8 bases outside the gene matches. The CDR3 runs 17 residues. The CDR3 sequence: CASSFGTGGGTHYGYTF. CDR3 nucleotide sequence: TGTGCCAGCAGCTTTGGGACAGGGGGCGGTACTCACTATGGCTACACCTTC. Together with reference TRBV7-8 and TRBJ1-2, the CDR3 gives the full variable domain: GAGVSQSPRYKVAKRGQDVALRCDPISGHVSLFWYQQALGQGPEFLTYFQNEAQLDKSGLPSDRFFAERPEGSVSTLKIQRTQQEDSAVYLCASSFGTGGGTHYGYTFGSGTRLTVV.

J is TRBJ2-5 and V is TRBV5-1; D is unclear. The CDR3 runs to 16 residues. V lost 0 bases and J lost 1, with 13 bases in between. Germline values: CDR1 SGHRS, CDR2 YFSETQ. The CDR3 here is CASSLEGRTPQETQYF. The CDR3 DNA follows: TGCGCCAGCAGCTTGGAGGGCCGAACACCCCAAGAGACCCAGTACTTC.

The chain recombines TRBV29-1 with TRBJ1-2, with D possibly TRBD1 on 5 matching bases. Trimming took 7 bases from V and 1 from J, leaving 16 bases between them. This CDR3 comprises 14 residues. Germline lookup yields CDR1 SQVTM and CDR2 ANQGSEA. The CDR3 loop is CSARSPDSNYGYTF. In DNA form, the CDR3 reads TGCAGCGCCCGATCCCCAGACAGTAACTATGGCTACACCTTC. Full variable domain (remainder filled in from reference TRBV29-1 and TRBJ1-2): SAVISQKPSRDICQRGTSLTIQCQVDSQVTMMFWYRQQPGQSLTLIATANQGSEATYESGFVIDKFPISRPNLTFSTLTVSNMSPEDSSIYLCSARSPDSNYGYTFGSGTRLTVV.

The rearrangement links TRBV7-2 to TRBJ1-1; 7 bases fit TRBD1. The junction had 4 bases not matched to a gene; V was cut back by 0 bases and J by 0 bases. Germline V gene sequence: CDR1 SGHTA, CDR2 FQGNSA. CDR3 size: 16 residues. As DNA, the CDR3 is TGTGCCAGCAGCTTAGCGGGGACAGACATGAACACTGAAGCTTTCTTT. Amino acids: CASSLAGTDMNTEAFF.

The chain joins TRBV6-5 to TRBJ1-5; TRBD1 might be the D (5 bases). V shed 0 bases and J shed 0 bases, with 6 bases lying between them. Germline V lookup: CDR1 MNHEY, CDR2 SVGAGI. CDR3 length equals 15 residues. CDR3: CASSYSQGSNQPQHF. The CDR3 nucleotides are TGTGCCAGCAGTTACTCTCAGGGTAGCAATCAGCCCCAGCATTTT.

This chain connects TRBV10-3 to TRBJ1-2, with D possibly matching TRBD1 (5 bases). The CDR3 sequence is 14 residues long. V dropped 0 bases and J dropped 5 bases, with 10 bases sitting between them. Germline V gene data show CDR1 as ENHRY and CDR2 as SYGVKD. CDR3 protein: CAISESQGLYGYTF. The DNA for the CDR3 is TGTGCCATCAGTGAGTCTCAGGGTCTATATGGCTACACCTTC.

This clone appeared a few times. V usage is TRBV4-1 and J usage is TRBJ1-4; no clear D gene. This CDR3 region has 13 residues. V lost 6 bases to trimming and J lost 3 bases, with 8 bases between them. Germline-derived CDR1 and CDR2 are MGHRA and YSYEKL. CDR3 loop: CASRREANEKLFF. For the CDR3, the DNA is TGCGCCAGCAGAAGGGAGGCTAATGAAAAACTGTTTTTT.

This rearrangement joins TRBV5-3 to TRBJ1-5; 8 bases are shared with TRBD1. TRBV5-3 is reported as an ORF; its role is uncertain. This CDR3 has 15 amino acids. Trimming cost V 10 bases and J 4 bases; bases outside gene matches: 13. The CDR3 coding sequence is TGTGCCCCACAGGGGGGCACAGCCTCTAATCAGCCCCAGCATTTT. Its protein product is CAPQGGTASNQPQHF.

This chain connects TRBV29-1 to TRBJ2-7; D gene uncertain. In germline, CDR1 is SQVTM, CDR2 ANQGSEA. Trimming shortened V by 4 bases and J by 7 bases, and 11 bases separated the two germline ends. The CDR3 is 11 amino acids. The CDR3 loop reads CSVVSGQEQYF. DNA of the CDR3: TGCAGCGTTGTTTCGGGCCAAGAGCAGTACTTC.

Points on this clone: One junction end does not reproduce the germline sequence, and a read error may be involved. This rearrangement joins TRBV7-7 to TRBJ2-5, with D possibly being TRBD2 (5 bases). This CDR3 spans 14 amino acids. Germline V CDR1 and CDR2: SSHAT, FNYEAQ (reference sequence). The CDR3 is CASSLGLTPETQYF. The DNA of the CDR3 is TGTGCTAGCAGCTTAGGACTCACGCCAGAGACCCAGTACTTC. Full variable domain (remainder filled in from reference TRBV7-7 and TRBJ2-5): GAGVSQSPRYKVTKRGQDVTLRCDPISSHATLYWYQQALGQGPEFLTYFNYEAQPDKSGLPSDRFSAERPEGSISTLTIQRTEQRDSAMYRCASSLGLTPETQYFGPGTRLLVL.

The chain carries TRBV28 and TRBJ1-5, with a possible D match to TRBD1 (6 bases). The CDR3 totals 13 residues. Trimming took off 4 bases at V and 2 bases at J, with 6 bases between the two ends. The germline V gene encodes CDR1 MDHEN and CDR2 SYDVKM. The chain's CDR3 is CASSSGGNQPQHF. The CDR3 nucleotides are TGTGCCAGCAGTTCAGGGGGCAATCAGCCCCAGCATTTT.

This chain connects TRBV7-9 to TRBJ2-3; D not resolved. V lost 4 bases and J 1 base, leaving 9 bases between the germline ends. CDR1 SEHNR and CDR2 FQNEAQ come from the germline V gene (reference sequence). The CDR3 contains 14 residues. CDR3 loop: CASSSNPGTDTQYF. CDR3 in DNA: TGTGCCAGCAGCTCAAACCCGGGCACAGATACGCAGTATTTT.

J is TRBJ2-1 and V is TRBV5-6; a weak D match, TRBD1 (7 bases). The V gene lost 10 bases and the J gene lost 4 bases, with 15 bases spanning the gap. CDR3 size: 13 residues. The germline CDR1 and CDR2 sequences are SGHDT and YYEEEE. DNA of the CDR3: TGTGCCGGAGGGGACAGCCTTTACAATGAGCAGTTCTTC. This encodes CAGGDSLYNEQFF.

This chain links TRBV29-1 with TRBJ1-5, with D possibly matching TRBD1 (5 bases). The V gene lost 5 bases and the J gene lost 3 bases, with 8 bases spanning the gap. The CDR3 is made up of 12 amino acids. CDR1 SQVTM and CDR2 ANQGSEA come from the germline V gene. The CDR3 DNA reads as TGCAGCGTTTCAGGGCACAATCAGCCCCAGCATTTT. Its translation: CSVSGHNQPQHF.

DNA for the CDR3: TGTGCCAGTAGTCTCCGGGACAGGGGATTTTACGAGCAGTACTTC. Its protein product is CASSLRDRGFYEQYF. The chain employs TRBV19 and TRBJ2-7; 10 bases align to TRBD1. The CDR3 totals 15 residues. The germline V gene encodes CDR1 LNHDA and CDR2 SQIVND (reference sequence). V shed 5 bases and J 4 bases; nucleotides not matched to a gene: 8.

This chain joins TRBV27 and TRBJ1-2, with D perhaps matching TRBD1 (6 bases). The germline gives CDR1 MNHEY, CDR2 SMNVEV (reference sequence). This CDR3 has 16 residues. V was clipped by 2 bases and J by 4 bases, with 17 bases between them. CDR3 protein: CASSLLSPWGAYGYTF. The CDR3 DNA is TGTGCCAGCAGTTTACTGTCCCCATGGGGGGCCTATGGCTACACCTTC.